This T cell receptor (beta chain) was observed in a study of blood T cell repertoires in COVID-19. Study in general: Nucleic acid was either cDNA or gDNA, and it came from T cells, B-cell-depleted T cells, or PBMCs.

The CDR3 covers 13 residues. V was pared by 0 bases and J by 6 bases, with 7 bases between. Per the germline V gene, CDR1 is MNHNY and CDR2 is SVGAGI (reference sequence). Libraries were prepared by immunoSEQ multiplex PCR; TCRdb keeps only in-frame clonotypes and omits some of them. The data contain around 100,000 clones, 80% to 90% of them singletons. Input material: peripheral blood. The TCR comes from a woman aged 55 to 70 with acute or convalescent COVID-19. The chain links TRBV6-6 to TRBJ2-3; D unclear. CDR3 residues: CASSYSSGDTQYF. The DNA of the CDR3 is TGTGCCAGCAGTTACTCCTCCGGGGATACGCAGTATTTT.